The rows below give T cell receptor beta chains drawn from one sample of a study of OX40 agonist ivuxolimab in advanced cancers. The data were produced by immunoSEQ multiplex PCR, yet TCRdb's version contains in-frame clones alone and is incomplete. The sample yields 100,000 or so clones, about nine tenths seen once. Material: CD4+ or CD8+ T cells sorted from blood, obtained in a trial of the OX40 agonist ivuxolimab. Receptors were obtained from an adult with an advanced solid tumor such as melanoma, head and neck, liver or kidney cancer. The CDR3 runs from the conserved cysteine through the conserved F or W. A D gene is named only where the DNA matches it firmly. Rows may omit the clone size; those that give it use once, few, many or a size class.

TRBJ2-7 | - | - | TRBV5-1 | CASSLGPGEAYEQYF | TGCGCCAGCAGCTTGGGGCCAGGGGAGGCCTACGAGCAGTACTTC
TRBJ1-5 | - | - | TRBV7-2 | CASSLGLGQPQHF | TGTGCCAGCAGCTTAGGATTGGGTCAGCCCCAGCATTTT
TRBJ2-1 | TRBD2 | - | TRBV27 | CASTKQSPSGRANEQFF | TGTGCCAGCACCAAACAAAGCCCTAGCGGGAGGGCCAATGAGCAGTTCTTC
TRBJ1-1 | - | - | TRBV29-1 | CSVTRGGTEAFF | TGCAGCGTCACCAGGGGTGGCACTGAAGCTTTCTTT
TRBJ2-7 | TRBD1 | - | TRBV7-2 | CASRSGTASLEQYF | TGTGCCAGCAGGTCCGGGACAGCCTCCCTCGAGCAGTACTTC
TRBJ1-4 | - | - | TRBV5-1 | CASSSQDSRGEKLFF | TGCGCCAGCAGCTCCCAGGACTCTCGGGGTGAAAAACTGTTTTTT
TRBJ1-2 | - | once | TRBV7-8 | CASSLESGVGYTF | TGTGCCAGCAGCTTAGAATCAGGAGTTGGCTACACCTTC
TRBJ2-5 | - | - | TRBV5-1 | CASSHGGTVDETQYF | TGCGCCAGCAGTCACGGGGGGACAGTGGACGAGACCCAGTACTTC
TRBJ2-3 | - | - | TRBV7-3 | CASSRSGLADTQYF | TGTGCCAGCAGCCGTTCTGGACTGGCAGATACGCAGTATTTT
TRBJ2-7 | TRBD2 | few | TRBV7-2 | CASSLVGLADYEQYF | TGTGCCAGCAGCTTAGTGGGACTAGCGGACTACGAGCAGTACTTC
TRBJ2-1 | - | - | TRBV21-1 | CASSNGGGQLMDEQFF | TGTGCCAGCAGCAACGGGGGTGGGCAGCTTATGGATGAGCAGTTCTTC
TRBJ2-3 | - | - | TRBV7-8 | CASSQRVIVDRTSDTQYF | TGTGCCAGCAGCCAACGAGTTATTGTTGACCGCACGTCAGATACGCAGTATTTT
TRBJ2-7 | - | - | TRBV10-3 | CAISIGKGYEQYF | TGTGCCATCAGTATTGGGAAGGGTTACGAGCAGTACTTC
TRBJ2-3 | - | - | TRBV27 | CASSLLATDTQYF | TGTGCCAGCAGTTTATTGGCCACAGATACGCAGTATTTT
TRBJ1-4 | TRBD1 | - | TRBV29-1 | CSVSRGTGNEKLFF | TGCAGCGTCTCCCGCGGGACAGGCAATGAAAAACTGTTTTTT
TRBJ2-7 | TRBD2 | - | TRBV14 | CASSSSGTSTSPLYEQYF | TGTGCCAGCAGCTCCTCCGGGACTAGTACTTCCCCCCTCTACGAGCAGTACTTC
TRBJ2-7 | - | - | TRBV2 | CASSETYEQYF | TGTGCCAGCAGTGAGACCTACGAGCAGTACTTC
TRBJ2-3 | - | - | TRBV5-1 | CASSGQSTDTQYF | TGCGCCAGCAGCGGACAGAGCACAGATACGCAGTATTTT
TRBJ2-1 | TRBD1 | once | TRBV7-9 | CASSLGTGNGNEQFF | TGTGCCAGCAGCTTAGGGACAGGGAACGGCAATGAGCAGTTCTTC
TRBJ2-7 | TRBD1 | - | TRBV5-1 | CASSLASGGPYEQYF | TGCGCCAGCAGCTTGGCGTCAGGGGGCCCCTACGAGCAGTACTTC
TRBJ2-5 | TRBD2 | few | TRBV5-1 | CASSTGLAGGFIQETQYF | TGCGCCAGCAGCACGGGACTAGCGGGTGGGTTTATCCAAGAGACCCAGTACTTC
TRBJ2-3 | TRBD1 | - | TRBV9 | CASSPRQGAESDTQYF | TGTGCCAGCAGCCCTAGACAGGGGGCGGAATCGGATACGCAGTATTTT
TRBJ1-1 | - | - | TRBV13 | CASSFQGLNGPEAFF | TGTGCCAGCAGCTTTCAGGGGCTCAACGGCCCTGAAGCTTTCTTT
TRBJ2-5 | TRBD1 | - | TRBV27 | CASSLRWDRGRGTQYF | TGTGCCAGCAGTTTACGTTGGGACAGGGGGCGCGGGACCCAGTACTTC
TRBJ2-2 | - | - | TRBV7-9 | CASSFGPTGELLF | TGTGCCAGCAGCTTCGGACCAACCGGGGAGCTGCTTTTT
TRBJ1-1 | - | - | TRBV6-6 | CASSPQGLEAFF | TGTGCCAGCAGTCCTCAGGGACTTGAAGCTTTCTTT
TRBJ2-1 | - | - | TRBV11-2 | CASSLDKSPYNEQFF | TGTGCCAGCAGCTTAGATAAATCCCCCTACAATGAGCAGTTCTTC
TRBJ2-7 | TRBD2 | - | TRBV27 | CASSPPPRTSRLKSYEQYF | TGTGCCAGCAGTCCACCTCCACGGACTAGCCGCCTTAAATCCTACGAGCAGTACTTC
TRBJ1-2 | - | - | TRBV19 | CASYFTGRANYGYTF | TGTGCCAGTTACTTCACAGGACGAGCTAACTATGGCTACACCTTC
TRBJ2-5 | TRBD2 | - | TRBV4-1 | CASSQGGFVGSGSVGETQYF | TGCGCCAGCAGCCAAGGTGGATTTGTGGGAAGCGGGAGTGTCGGAGAGACCCAGTACTTC
TRBJ2-5 | TRBD2 | - | TRBV10-3 | CANGEGETQYF | TGTGCCAACGGGGAGGGGGAGACCCAGTACTTC
TRBJ1-4 | - | - | TRBV19 | CASSKNSGTPNEKLFF | TGTGCCAGTAGTAAAAACTCCGGGACCCCTAATGAAAAACTGTTTTTT
TRBJ2-1 | TRBD2 | - | TRBV11-2 | CASSILAGVLEQFF | TGTGCCAGCAGCATACTAGCGGGAGTCCTGGAGCAGTTCTTC
TRBJ2-7 | - | - | TRBV7-8 | CASSLVSGYEQYF | TGTGCCAGCAGCTTAGTAAGCGGCTACGAGCAGTACTTC
TRBJ2-3 | - | - | TRBV28 | CASSLPSTDTQYF | TGTGCCAGCAGTTTACCCTCCACAGATACGCAGTATTTT
TRBJ2-3 | - | - | TRBV7-9 | CASSSGTPSTDTQYF | TGTGCCAGCAGCTCGGGGACTCCTTCCACAGATACGCAGTATTTT
TRBJ2-2 | - | - | TRBV5-1 | CASSLALLQTSPNTGELFF | TGCGCCAGCAGCTTGGCTCTACTCCAAACTAGCCCGAACACCGGGGAGCTGTTTTTT
TRBJ2-3 | TRBD1 | once | TRBV18 | CASLGTGLPDTQYF | TGTGCCAGCTTAGGGACAGGGCTCCCAGATACGCAGTATTTT
TRBJ2-1 | TRBD2 | few | TRBV2 | CASRPRGTSGIVF | TGTGCCAGCAGACCACGGGGGACTAGCGGGATCGTCTTC
TRBJ1-4 | - | - | TRBV7-9 | CASRDGRGDHEKLFF | TGTGCCAGCCGGGACGGACGAGGGGATCACGAAAAACTGTTTTTT
TRBJ2-3 | TRBD2 | - | TRBV25-1 | CASPIAGGPPDTQYF | TGTGCCAGCCCAATAGCGGGAGGGCCCCCAGATACGCAGTATTTT
TRBJ1-4 | - | few | TRBV18 | CASSPPEAEWEKLFF | TGTGCCAGCTCACCACCGGAGGCGGAATGGGAAAAACTGTTTTTT
TRBJ2-3 | - | - | TRBV2 | CASSAVGAPSTDTQYF | TGTGCCAGCAGTGCGGTAGGGGCTCCTAGCACAGATACGCAGTATTTT
TRBJ2-5 | - | - | TRBV6-6 | CASSRYQETQYF | TGTGCCAGCAGCAGGTACCAAGAGACCCAGTACTTC
TRBJ2-7 | - | - | TRBV6-5 | CASSRGQGASYEQYF | TGTGCCAGCAGTAGGGGACAAGGGGCCTCCTACGAGCAGTACTTC
TRBJ2-3 | - | - | TRBV18 | CASSPARGTDTQYF | TGTGCCAGCTCCCCCGCCAGGGGCACAGATACGCAGTATTTT
TRBJ2-1 | TRBD2 | - | TRBV5-1 | CASQPAGTTFNEQFF | TGCGCCAGCCAACCTGCCGGGACTACTTTCAATGAGCAGTTCTTC
TRBJ2-1 | - | - | TRBV7-9 | CASTLSANEQFF | TGTGCCAGCACCTTGTCCGCCAATGAGCAGTTCTTC
TRBJ2-2 | - | - | TRBV27 | CASRDRRTTGELFF | TGTGCCAGCAGGGACCGTCGTACTACCGGGGAGCTGTTTTTT